Included here is one T cell receptor beta chain sequence, with context. Its antigen is unidentified. These data originate in a study of cytomegalovirus exposure and HLA in healthy donors. Study conclusions and caveats: Later on, analysis showed that most CMV-associated TCR beta chains appeared to be HLA-restricted. Per a later analysis, fewer than 20,000 TCR beta sequences showed association with HLA alleles at 0.05 false discovery rate. Being productive about 90% or about 30% of the time was typical of most TCR beta V segments in an earlier analysis.

PCR used 60 Vbeta primers and 13 Jbeta primers. Profiling relied on immunoSEQ multiplex PCR, and the TCRdb table lists in-frame clones only, not all of them. Seen here are 85,000 to 130,000 clones, approximately 79% observed once, and the top ten hold approximately 3.7%. The CDR3 runs to 13 residues. Trimming left V 7 bases short and J 1 base short, with 11 bases between. The germline gives CDR1 SGHTS, CDR2 YDEGEE. Likely unrecorded immune exposures existed in these nominally healthy donors. The sequenced sample was PBMCs. The rearrangement uses TRBV5-8 and TRBJ2-5; no reliable D call. The sequence derives from a man aged 60 to 75 in good health and CMV-seronegative. The CDR3 DNA follows: TGTGCCAGCGAGACACGTATCCAAGAGACCCAGTACTTC. It specifies CASETRIQETQYF.